This T cell receptor beta chain was captured by sequencing in a study of chemoradiotherapy in HPV16-positive cancers. Samples were taken several times over chemoradiotherapy. Using immunoSEQ multiplex PCR, the repertoire was profiled, and TCRdb retains in-frame clones only, with some absent. Of almost 3,000 clones in the sample, roughly nine tenths were seen once. Study-wide points: HPV-specific T cells were functionally defined from only two HPV16-positive patients.

This clone was detected only once. Its specificity is not known. This CDR3 comprises 13 residues. In germline, CDR1 is KGHSH, CDR2 LQKENI. The ends were cut back, 1 base at V and 6 bases at J, with 10 bases in the middle. The sequence was obtained from a human donor with HPV-associated anogenital cancer. This chain connects TRBV18 to TRBJ2-7, with D perhaps matching TRBD1 (5 bases). The specimen was tumor tissue, collected from a patient who underwent chemoradiotherapy. CDR3 DNA sequence: TGTGCCAGCTCACCACGGGCAGGGCGCGAGCAGTACTTC. As protein: CASSPRAGREQYF.